These 11 T cell receptor beta chains share one sample of origin, sequenced in a study of blood T cell repertoires in COVID-19. TCRdb keeps only in-frame clones here, not all; method: immunoSEQ multiplex PCR. The data contain 90,000 to 110,000 clones, more than 65% of them singletons. The material sequenced was peripheral blood. Receptors were obtained from a woman of 80 years or more with active or convalescent COVID-19.

This clone has a handful of counts. The chain uses TRBV7-9 and TRBJ1-5; TRBD1 matches 7 bases. This CDR3 has 15 residues. With 4 bases clipped from V and 6 bases from J, the junction kept 9 bases outside the gene matches. Germline V gene data show CDR1 as SEHNR and CDR2 as FQNEAQ (reference sequence). This CDR3 reads CASSSTGVGGQPQHF. CDR3 nucleotides: TGTGCCAGCAGCTCCACAGGGGTGGGGGGTCAGCCCCAGCATTTT.

V gene TRBV27 combines with J gene TRBJ2-5; 8 bases align to TRBD2. V lost 5 bases to trimming and J lost 0 bases; unmatched junction nucleotides: 11. The CDR3 runs to 17 residues. Germline assignment: CDR1 MNHEY and CDR2 SMNVEV (reference sequence). CDR3 loop: CASSTYLAGSYQETQYF. The CDR3 coding sequence is TGTGCCAGCAGTACGTACTTAGCGGGATCGTACCAAGAGACCCAGTACTTC.

The CDR3 DNA reads as TGTGCCAGCAGCAAACTAGCGGGAGACACCGGGGAGCTGTTTTTT. Translation gives CASSKLAGDTGELFF. The V call is TRBV7-3, the J call TRBJ2-2; TRBD2 matches 11 bases. Germline V gives CDR1 SGHTA, CDR2 FQGTGA. The CDR3 spans 15 residues. V lost 5 bases, J lost 3 bases, and 2 bases stayed unmatched. The full variable domain, with the rest looked up from reference TRBV7-3 and TRBJ2-2, is GAGVSQTPSNKVTEKGKYVELRCDPISGHTALYWYRQSLGQGPEFLIYFQGTGAADDSGLPNDRFFAVRPEGSVSTLKIQRTERGDSAVYLCASSKLAGDTGELFFGEGSRLTVL.

J is TRBJ2-1 and V is TRBV3-1 (or the pseudogene TRBV3-2), with 8 nucleotides matching TRBD2. J lost 14 bases, V lost 4 bases, and 10 bases had no gene match. From germline, CDR1 is LGHDT and CDR2 YNNKEL (reference sequence). The CDR3 covers 13 residues. The CDR3 sequence: CASSPKERTSKFF. The CDR3 DNA is TGTGCCAGCAGCCCAAAGGAAAGGACTAGCAAGTTCTTC.

This clone was recorded only once. The chain has TRBV5-6 and TRBJ1-2; weak D call: TRBD1 (6 bases). The CDR3 consists of 15 residues. The germline V and J ends were trimmed by 4 bases and 8 bases, with 21 bases remaining between them. The germline V gene has CDR1 SGHDT and CDR2 YYEEEE. The CDR3 is CASSLPSPSQGGYTF. The CDR3 region has the DNA TGTGCCAGCAGCCTCCCTAGCCCGTCACAGGGCGGCTACACCTTC.

The chain links TRBV9 to TRBJ2-1, with TRBD1 matching 11 bases. This CDR3 has 17 amino acids. Germline-derived CDR1 and CDR2 are SGDLS and YYNGEE. J was trimmed by 8 bases and V by 4 bases; bases with no gene match: 14. CDR3 in amino acids: CASSSGWGTGGRYEQFF. As DNA, the CDR3 is TGTGCCAGCAGCTCCGGGTGGGGGACAGGGGGTAGGTATGAGCAGTTCTTC.

The chain has TRBV7-2 and TRBJ2-7; D possibly corresponds to TRBD2 (5 bases). V gave up 4 bases and J gave up 3 bases, with 13 bases separating them. This CDR3 contains 14 residues. Germline V gene sequence: CDR1 SGHTA, CDR2 FQGNSA. The CDR3 is CASSWLANNYEQYF. For the CDR3, the DNA is TGTGCCAGCAGCTGGCTAGCTAATAACTACGAGCAGTACTTC. Variable domain in full (rest from reference TRBV7-2 and TRBJ2-7): GAGVSQSPSNKVTEKGKDVELRCDPISGHTALYWYRQSLGQGLEFLIYFQGNSAPDKSGLPSDRFSAERTGGSVSTLTIQRTQQEDSAVYLCASSWLANNYEQYFGPGTRLTVT.

The genes are TRBV29-1 and TRBJ2-5; TRBD1 agrees at 7 bases. The J segment lost 0 bases and the V segment lost 7 bases, leaving 5 bases of the junction unmatched. Germline V gene sequence: CDR1 SQVTM, CDR2 ANQGSEA. This CDR3 has 13 amino acids. CDR3 DNA: TGCAGCGCCTCTAGGGGGCACCAAGAGACCCAGTACTTC. It is translated as CSASRGHQETQYF. Drawing the rest from reference TRBV29-1 and TRBJ2-5, the complete variable domain is SAVISQKPSRDICQRGTSLTIQCQVDSQVTMMFWYRQQPGQSLTLIATANQGSEATYESGFVIDKFPISRPNLTFSTLTVSNMSPEDSSIYLCSASRGHQETQYFGPGTRLLVL.

The V call is TRBV15, the J call TRBJ1-1; 8 nucleotides align to TRBD1. Trimming at V came to 2 bases and at J to 6 bases, leaving 14 bases not matched to a gene. CDR1 is LNHNV, CDR2 YYDKDF, per germline (reference sequence). The CDR3 is made up of 17 amino acids. DNA for the CDR3: TGTGCCACCAGCAGAAAAGGGACAGGTTGGGGGAGCGCTGAAGCTTTCTTT. It codes for CATSRKGTGWGSAEAFF.

This clone was observed a single time. The rearrangement links TRBV9 to TRBJ2-3; weak D call: TRBD2 (5 bases). Trimming took off 0 bases at V and 2 bases at J, with 10 bases between the two ends. Germline CDR1 and CDR2: SGDLS and YYNGEE. The CDR3 runs to 15 residues. DNA of the CDR3: TGTGCCAGCAGCGTAGGGAGGAGGTACACAGATACGCAGTATTTT. This codes for CASSVGRRYTDTQYF.

The chain is built from TRBV7-3 and TRBJ2-1; D not certain. From germline, CDR1 is SGHTA and CDR2 FQGTGA. This CDR3 contains 16 residues. Between the trimmed V and J ends, which lost 3 bases and 0 bases, there was a span of 12 bases. CDR3 coding DNA: TGTGCCAGCAGCTTTAACCGACTGAGCTCCTACAATGAGCAGTTCTTC. This codes for CASSFNRLSSYNEQFF.